A single sample gave rise to the 5 T cell receptor beta chains below, sequenced in a study of human T cells and chemical hapten exposure. Time point specified: patch test 2, 6 weeks after DPC sensitization. The treatment is: therapeutic diphenylcyclopropenone sensitization with weekly scalp DPC. TCRdb reanalysed the RACE reads using MiXCR and keeps one entry per CDR3 protein. The sample holds about 110,000 distinct CDR3 sequences; 9% to 9.5% are singletons and the top ten take 3% to 4%. Sample: whole blood, taken in connection with sensitization to the hapten diphenylcyclopropenone (DPC). All receptors come from a woman aged 40 to 50 with alopecia areata. Some clones in this sample may be carry-over from other donors' samples.

The chain combines TRBV19 with TRBJ1-2; D unresolved. This CDR3 comprises 13 residues. Trimming stripped 6 bases from V and 8 bases from J, with 16 bases between. In germline, CDR1 is LNHDA, CDR2 SQIVND (reference sequence). Here the CDR3 DNA reads TGTGCCAGTAGAGATCTGACACTGGGCGGCTACACCTTC. This codes for CASRDLTLGGYTF.

This clonotype has just a few counts. The chain carries TRBV6-5 and TRBJ2-3; 9 positions match TRBD1. With V trimmed by 2 bases and J by 7 bases, 7 bases remained unmatched. The CDR3 runs to 15 residues. Germline-derived CDR1 and CDR2 are MNHEY and SVGAGI. CDR3: CASSYPGQGVNTQYF. CDR3 DNA sequence: TGTGCCAGCAGTTACCCGGGACAGGGTGTGAATACGCAGTATTTT.

This clonotype has only a few counts. V is TRBV12-3 or TRBV12-4 and J is TRBJ2-3, with 14 bases matching TRBD2. The V and J ends lost 5 bases and 5 bases, in that order; junction bases with no gene match: 6. This CDR3 has 16 amino acids. This CDR3 is CASSPRGLAGEDTQYF. The CDR3 DNA follows: TGTGCCAGCAGTCCCCGGGGACTAGCGGGGGAAGATACGCAGTATTTT.

This clonotype was counted a few times. The CDR3 reads CASSQDPGRYEGYTF. For the CDR3, the DNA is TGTGCCAGCAGCCAAGATCCGGGTCGGTACGAGGGCTACACCTTC. This chain connects TRBV3-1 to TRBJ1-2, with unresolved D. V was clipped by 0 bases and J by 8 bases, with 16 bases between them. CDR3 length: 15 residues. Germline V CDR1 and CDR2: LGHDT, YNNKEL (reference sequence).

The rearrangement joins TRBV29-1 to TRBJ2-1; D remains unclear. Germline lookup yields CDR1 SQVTM and CDR2 ANQGSEA. This CDR3 comprises 10 residues. Trimming left V 7 bases short and J 9 bases short, with 10 bases between. The CDR3 DNA follows: TGCAGCGCTGGGGTAGGTGAGCAGTTCTTC. Translation: CSAGVGEQFF.